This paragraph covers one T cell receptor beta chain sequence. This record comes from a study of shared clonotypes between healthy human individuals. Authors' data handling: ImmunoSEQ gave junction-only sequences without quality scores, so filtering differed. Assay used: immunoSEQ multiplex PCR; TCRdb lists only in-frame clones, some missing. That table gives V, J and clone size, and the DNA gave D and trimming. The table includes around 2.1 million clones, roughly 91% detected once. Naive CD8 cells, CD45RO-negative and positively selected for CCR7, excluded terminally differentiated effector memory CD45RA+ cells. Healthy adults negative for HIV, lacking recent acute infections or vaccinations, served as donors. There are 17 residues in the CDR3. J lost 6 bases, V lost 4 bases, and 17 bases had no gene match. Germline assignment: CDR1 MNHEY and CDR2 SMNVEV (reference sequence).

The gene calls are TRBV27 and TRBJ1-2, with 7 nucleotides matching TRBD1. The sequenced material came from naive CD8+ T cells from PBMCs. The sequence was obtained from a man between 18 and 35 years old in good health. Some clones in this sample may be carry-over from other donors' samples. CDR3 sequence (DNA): TGTGCCAGCAGTTCCCTCCCCGTGGGACAGAGCCTAAATGGCTACACCTTC. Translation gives CASSSLPVGQSLNGYTF.